The sequence of this T cell receptor (beta chain) was determined in a study of shared clonotypes between healthy human individuals. Per germline, CDR1 KGHSH and CDR2 LQKENI. V lost 4 bases and J lost 8, with 14 bases in between. This CDR3 spans 13 amino acids. Clones were read by immunoSEQ multiplex PCR, and TCRdb kept only the in-frame ones, dropping some. In the table there are some 2,000,000 clones, about 94% of which are singletons. The sample taken for sequencing was naive CD4+ T cells sorted from blood. Subset: CD45RA+ positively selected. This chain joins TRBV18 and TRBJ1-1; D gene unclear. The TCR was taken from a man aged 18 to 30 in good health. CDR3 residues: CASSQTRESEAFF. Written as DNA, the CDR3 is TGTGCCAGCTCACAGACGCGGGAATCGGAAGCTTTCTTT.